What follows are 9 T cell receptor beta chains derived from one specimen sequenced in a study of T-cell memory formation after mild COVID-19. TCRdb itself ran the 5' RACE reads through MiXCR, one entry per CDR3 protein. The table has nearly 110,000 distinct CDR3 sequences, around an eighth seen once. Sequencing was done on a sample of PBMCs or a T cell subset sorted from them (not recorded which). These TCRs come from a man between 18 and 35 years old who had mild COVID-19 (a few samples of this study predate the infection). Cell type and time point are not known.

The chain couples TRBV24-1 to TRBJ2-2; TRBD1 agrees at 7 bases. Germline V gives CDR1 KGHDR, CDR2 SFDVKD. The CDR3 has 16 residues. V lost 4 bases to trimming and J lost 5 bases; unmatched junction nucleotides: 9. The CDR3 loop is CATSDLRQGRTGELFF. CDR3 coding DNA: TGTGCCACCAGTGACCTAAGACAGGGTCGAACCGGGGAGCTGTTTTTT.

The rearrangement links TRBV5-8 to TRBJ2-2, with TRBD2 identical over 9 bases. Germline V gene lookup returns CDR1 SGHTS and CDR2 YDEGEE. The CDR3 loop spans 14 amino acids. The V segment lost 4 bases and the J segment 5 bases; nucleotides outside the gene matches: 3. CDR3 amino acids: CASSPTSGTGELFF. The CDR3 DNA follows: TGTGCCAGCAGCCCGACTAGCGGTACCGGGGAGCTGTTTTTT.

The chain carries TRBV4-1 and TRBJ2-2, with D possibly TRBD2 on 5 matching bases. This CDR3 has 14 amino acids. V lost 0 bases to trimming and J lost 4 bases, with 6 bases between them. The germline CDR1 and CDR2 sequences are MGHRA and YSYEKL. CDR3 sequence: CASSQEAGTGELFF. DNA for the CDR3: TGCGCCAGCAGCCAAGAGGCGGGCACCGGGGAGCTGTTTTTT.

The chain is built from TRBV4-3 and TRBJ2-3; D is unclear. The CDR3 totals 17 residues. Germline lookup yields CDR1 LGHNA and CDR2 YSLEER. Trimming left V 4 bases short and J 1 base short, with 18 bases between. The CDR3: CASSRERPSRGTDTQYF. The DNA for the CDR3 is TGCGCCAGCAGCCGAGAAAGACCTTCAAGGGGCACAGATACGCAGTATTTT.

The gene calls are TRBV7-9 and TRBJ2-5; D unclear. Per the germline V gene, CDR1 is SEHNR and CDR2 is FQNEAQ (reference sequence). This CDR3 contains 13 residues. Trimming took off 5 bases at V and 0 bases at J, with 7 bases between the two ends. CDR3 residues: CASSAEDQETQYF. The CDR3 DNA follows: TGTGCCAGCAGCGCAGAGGACCAAGAGACCCAGTACTTC.

This rearrangement joins TRBV7-2 to TRBJ1-1; 8 nucleotides agree with TRBD1. In germline, CDR1 is SGHTA, CDR2 FQGNSA. The J segment lost 6 bases and the V segment lost 5 bases, leaving 5 bases of the junction unmatched. CDR3 size: 13 residues. The CDR3, as DNA: TGTGCCAGCAGCGTGACAGGGGACCCTGAAGCTTTCTTT. As protein: CASSVTGDPEAFF.

The V gene is TRBV6-2 or TRBV6-3, the J gene TRBJ2-7; D tentatively fits TRBD1 or TRBD2 (5 bases each). From germline, CDR1 is MNHEY and CDR2 SVGEGT. V was trimmed by 7 bases and J by 7 bases, leaving 20 bases between them. CDR3 length: 14 amino acids. The CDR3 spells CASKPGRLTGEQYF. The DNA for the CDR3 is TGTGCCAGCAAACCGGGACGGCTTACTGGGGAGCAGTACTTC.

At least ten counts were recorded for this clonotype. J is TRBJ2-5 and V is TRBV6-2 or TRBV6-3; D unclear. V lost 7 bases and J 5 bases, leaving 11 bases between the germline ends. From germline, CDR1 is MNHEY and CDR2 SVGEGT. The CDR3 has 12 residues. CDR3 bases: TGTGCCAGCATTAGTCCGGGTGAGACCCAGTACTTC. Its translation is CASISPGETQYF.

V usage is TRBV9 and J usage is TRBJ2-2; unclear D gene. The CDR3 runs to 12 residues. With 0 bases removed from V and 6 bases from J, the gap between germline ends came to 3 bases. Germline values: CDR1 SGDLS, CDR2 YYNGEE. CDR3 amino acids: CASSVASGELFF. Here the CDR3 DNA reads TGTGCCAGCAGCGTAGCTTCCGGGGAGCTGTTTTTT.